This entry is about one T cell receptor beta chain. What it recognizes is unknown. CDR1 is MGHDK, CDR2 SYGVNS, per germline. The CDR3 is 15 amino acids. Trimming took off 5 bases at V and 5 bases at J, with 16 bases between the two ends. This specimen belongs to a study of vaccination effects on CD4 cells after COVID-19. Cells that had been cultured for 9 to 10 days were the source of isolated CD4+ T cells. Vaccinated participants had no history of SARS-CoV-2 infection and tested negative for nucleocapsid antibodies. Replacing half the medium with IL-2 medium was done on days 3 and 7. Produced via immunoSEQ multiplex PCR; TCRdb's table is partial and in-frame only. The sample has 50,000 to 60,000 clones; over 60% are singletons.

Sample: CD4+ T cells from PBMCs cultured without peptide, taken before COVID-19 vaccination. The receptor was derived from a human donor who received a COVID-19 vaccine. The rearrangement joins TRBV25-1 to TRBJ1-5; TRBD1 is a possible D gene (6 bases). The CDR3 nucleotides read TGTGCCAGCAGTAGATTGACAGGACCGGATCAGCCCCAGCATTTT. Protein: CASSRLTGPDQPQHF.